A selection of T cell receptor beta chains follows, all from one sample in a study of shared clonotypes between healthy human individuals. Repertoires were generated with immunoSEQ multiplex PCR, while TCRdb's copy carries only in-frame clones and drops some. The sample lists fewer than 2.5 million clones, 80% to 95% occurring once. Sequencing used naive CD4+ T cells from PBMCs. The origin of the receptors is a man between 18 and 29 years old in good health. Some clones in this sample may be carry-over from other donors' samples. Each CDR3 is given without its conserved first and last residue. Fields, in order: V gene, J gene, CDR3 protein.

TRBV7-9	TRBJ2-1	ASSFGRTSWSYNEQF
TRBV5-6	TRBJ1-1	ASSLETGGDAF
TRBV19	TRBJ1-2	ASSIRRNYGYT
TRBV7-3	TRBJ1-5	ASSLNTGTPQH
TRBV5-1	TRBJ2-5	ASLPGDRFQETQY
TRBV15	TRBJ1-4	ATSSVREGGLF
TRBV5-6	TRBJ1-2	ASSLPGDGYT
TRBV4-1	TRBJ2-7	ASSLYRGPNSHEQY
TRBV18	TRBJ1-5	ASSPLGTANQPQH
TRBV28	TRBJ1-2	ASSDPTGGRIYGYT
TRBV6-1	TRBJ2-3	AGGHSYGGDTQY
TRBV6-5	TRBJ1-1	ASSYNWRGDTEAF
TRBV10-3	TRBJ2-7	AISPGLAGVRNEQY
TRBV10-2	TRBJ1-1	ASAGQGGTEAF
TRBV28	TRBJ2-6	ASRVAGTKSSGANVLT
TRBV27	TRBJ1-5	ASRRGGGRNQPQH
TRBV29-1	TRBJ2-5	SVESGSETQY
TRBV6-1	TRBJ1-3	ASAGPALSGNTIY
TRBV7-2	TRBJ2-7	ASSLGQGTGEQY
TRBV27	TRBJ2-7	ASSGLGQVSYEQY
TRBV6-1	TRBJ2-7	ASRVFGDSYEQY
TRBV5-1	TRBJ2-3	ASSLEAGRADTQY
TRBV5-4	TRBJ2-5	ASSVAQTQETQY
TRBV6-5	TRBJ1-6	ASSYSNVIGRSPLH
TRBV28	TRBJ2-7	ASRSLHLAPYEQY
TRBV5-4	TRBJ1-1	ASSSLTGLNTEAF
TRBV6-6	TRBJ2-7	ASSERELYEQY
TRBV7-3	TRBJ2-1	ASSPKIGLAAYNEQF
TRBV11-2	TRBJ1-3	ASSLLPSSGNTIY
TRBV5-4	TRBJ1-2	ASSPRGAGVNYGYT
TRBV19	TRBJ2-4	ASSPRRGLGGY
TRBV7-3	TRBJ1-5	ASSAATGLGQPQH
TRBV30	TRBJ2-1	AWSRDVYNEQF
TRBV7-2	TRBJ2-7	ASSRTVGSYEQY
TRBV5-1	TRBJ2-3	ASSLALDSDTQY
TRBV5-1	TRBJ2-2	ASSPRAYTGELF
TRBV30	TRBJ1-5	AWSVLDGGLGSNQPQH
TRBV7-2	TRBJ2-2	ASSLSGRGAGELF
TRBV15	TRBJ2-5	ATSRDREETQY
TRBV30	TRBJ1-6	AWSVVSPLH
TRBV6-6	TRBJ2-3	ASSPSSDTQY
TRBV9	TRBJ2-3	ASSVSTADTQY
TRBV5-8	TRBJ2-5	ASSLVEETQY
TRBV2	TRBJ1-1	ASEWGRANTEAF
TRBV6-5	TRBJ1-2	ASSSLGQNYGYT
TRBV27	TRBJ2-7	ASSPTSGRSYEQY
TRBV29-1	.	SVGRVRLPSYEQY
TRBV7-9	TRBJ2-1	ASSLQAGGYNEQF
TRBV10-3	TRBJ1-5	AISESTGTYQPQH
TRBV19	TRBJ2-3	ASSREGRGGTDTQY
TRBV29-1	TRBJ2-3	SVEGVAGVADTQY
TRBV5-5	TRBJ2-7	ASSSTYRGSGYEQY
TRBV5-5	TRBJ2-5	ASSFLGQETQY
TRBV6-6	TRBJ2-5	ASSTNRRSETQY
TRBV9	TRBJ1-1	ASSVVVGGYTEAF